This T cell receptor (beta chain) was sequenced in a study of blood T cell repertoires in COVID-19. Turning to the study itself: Some COVID-19 samples were acute and others convalescent; all came from the United States, Italy and Spain.

CDR3 length: 14 amino acids. Germline CDR1 reads SGHRS; CDR2 reads YFSETQ. Trimming pared 5 bases from V and 0 bases from J, leaving 6 bases between. The data were produced by immunoSEQ multiplex PCR, yet TCRdb's version contains in-frame clones alone and is incomplete. The table has over 250,000 clones, around nine tenths seen once. The material sequenced was peripheral blood. This rearrangement joins TRBV5-1 to TRBJ2-6; D remains ambiguous. This receptor was taken from a woman in her 70s with COVID-19, enrolled during active disease. The CDR3 DNA is TGCGCCAGCAGACATCACTCTGGGGCCAACGTCCTGACTTTC. Protein sequence: CASRHHSGANVLTF.